Following are 23 T cell receptor beta chains from one sample sequenced in a study of blood T cells in healthy people across ages. A second PCR, run for about 7 to 11 cycles, used a sample-barcoded 5' primer plus a J-beta primer mix. TCRdb called the 5' RACE reads again in MiXCR, with one record for every CDR3 protein. The table has roughly 720,000 distinct CDR3 sequences, about 53% seen once. The sequencing sample was made of blood. These receptor sequences come from a man older than 75 in good health.

The chain links TRBV12-3 or TRBV12-4 to TRBJ2-7, with D unresolved. The germline V and J ends were trimmed by 3 bases and 6 bases, with 9 bases remaining between them. The CDR3 contains 12 residues. For the CDR3, the DNA is TGTGCCAGCAGTTTTGGCAACCCCGAGCAGTACTTC. This encodes CASSFGNPEQYF.

This clonotype was picked up a small number of times. This rearrangement joins TRBV29-1 to TRBJ2-5, with 9 bases that match TRBD2. In germline, CDR1 is SQVTM, CDR2 ANQGSEA. CDR3 size: 14 residues. V trimming: 4 bases; J trimming: 5 bases; junction bases outside the gene matches: 8. DNA of the CDR3: TGCAGCGTTGTTAATAGCGGGAGTACGGAGACCCAGTACTTC. It specifies CSVVNSGSTETQYF.

A note on this clonotype: The junction and the germline gene differ at one end; a read error may be behind it. This chain uses TRBV14 with TRBJ2-7; maybe TRBD1 (7 bases). CDR3 length: 13 amino acids. Germline lookup yields CDR1 SGHDN and CDR2 FVKESK. The CDR3 DNA is TGTGTCAGCAGCCCCTTCCAGGGGGGATCTCAGTACTTC. The encoded protein is CVSSPFQGGSQYF.

This sequence joins TRBV12-3 or TRBV12-4 and TRBJ2-5; TRBD2 might be the D (5 bases). V was pared by 3 bases and J by 1 base, with 9 bases between. The CDR3 extends over 14 amino acids. The chain's CDR3 is CASSFAGRQETQYF. CDR3 nucleotide sequence: TGTGCCAGCAGTTTCGCGGGCCGCCAAGAGACCCAGTACTTC.

The chain links TRBV7-9 to TRBJ2-1; 7 positions agree with TRBD2. The better agreement between TRBJ2-7 and the DNA end casts doubt on the J call. Germline V CDR1 and CDR2: SEHNR, FQNEAQ (reference sequence). This CDR3 has 15 residues. CDR3 sequence (DNA): TGTGCCAGCAGTCCCGGGACTAACTCCTACAATGAGCAGTACTTC. Translation gives CASSPGTNSYNEQYF.

This clonotype was picked up many times. The chain joins TRBV10-3 to TRBJ2-5; no clear D. Germline V gives CDR1 ENHRY, CDR2 SYGVKD. The CDR3 has 15 amino acids. V gave up 8 bases and J gave up 1 base, with 17 bases separating them. The CDR3 is CAISGRASAQETQYF. As DNA, the CDR3 is TGTGCCATCTCCGGCCGGGCCAGCGCCCAAGAGACCCAGTACTTC.

The V gene is TRBV20-1, the J gene TRBJ1-5; 8 positions match TRBD1. V lost 4 bases, J lost 4 bases, and 9 bases stayed unmatched. The CDR3 covers 15 residues. The germline V gene encodes CDR1 DFQATT and CDR2 SNEGSKA (reference sequence). CDR3 nucleotides: TGCAGTGCTACCAGGACAACAGGGGGAAATCAGCCCCAGCATTTT. This codes for CSATRTTGGNQPQHF.

This sequence joins TRBV5-4 and TRBJ2-7, with 7 bases identical to TRBD2. The germline CDR1 and CDR2 sequences are SGHNT and YYREEE (reference sequence). With 6 bases clipped from V and 2 bases from J, the junction kept 8 bases outside the gene matches. The CDR3 is 14 residues long. The CDR3 here is CASTRWREPYEQYF. The CDR3 nucleotides are TGTGCCAGCACCCGGTGGCGGGAGCCCTACGAGCAGTACTTC. The whole variable domain, filled in from reference TRBV5-4 and TRBJ2-7, reads ETGVTQSPTHLIKTRGQQVTLRCSSQSGHNTVSWYQQALGQGPQFIFQYYREEENGRGNFPPRFSGLQFPNYSSELNVNALELDDSALYLCASTRWREPYEQYFGPGTRLTVT.

The chain is built from TRBV6-1 and TRBJ1-5; 9 bases fit TRBD1. Germline V gives CDR1 MNHNS, CDR2 SASEGT. The V segment lost 5 bases and the J segment 9 bases; nucleotides outside the gene matches: 8. The CDR3 has 14 amino acids. Here the CDR3 DNA reads TGTGCCAGCAGTCCACGGACAGGGGAGGTGCCCCAGCATTTT. Translating it yields CASSPRTGEVPQHF.

J is TRBJ2-3 and V is TRBV4-1; the match to TRBD2 covers 10 bases. Germline CDR1 is MGHRA and CDR2 is YSYEKL. The CDR3 is 17 residues long. V was clipped by 0 bases and J by 2 bases; unmatched bases: 5. CDR3 bases: TGCGCCAGCAGCCAAGATGGCACTAGCGGGAACACAGATACGCAGTATTTT. This encodes CASSQDGTSGNTDTQYF.

This sequence joins TRBV28 and TRBJ1-1; no firm D call. This CDR3 has 11 residues. Trimming took off 6 bases at V and 6 bases at J, with 8 bases between the two ends. The germline V gene encodes CDR1 MDHEN and CDR2 SYDVKM. The chain's CDR3 is CASRARAEAFF. The CDR3 DNA reads as TGTGCCAGCAGAGCGAGGGCTGAAGCTTTCTTT.

The chain couples TRBV6-2 or TRBV6-3 to TRBJ2-7; the match to TRBD2 covers 9 bases. CDR1 and CDR2 (germline): MNHEY, SVGEGT. With V trimmed by 2 bases and J by 1 base, 6 bases remained unmatched. CDR3 length: 16 amino acids. The CDR3 bases are TGTGCCAGCAGTTACCGCACTAGCGGGCCGTCCTACGAGCAGTACTTC. Translation: CASSYRTSGPSYEQYF.

The chain employs TRBV12-3 or TRBV12-4 and TRBJ1-4, with D perhaps matching TRBD1 (5 bases). The CDR3 consists of 15 residues. Trimming stripped 1 base from V and 8 bases from J, with 14 bases between. In nucleotides, the CDR3 is TGTGCCAGCAGTTTAGGCCGCAGGGTTGGCGAAAAACTGTTTTTT. Translated, it gives CASSLGRRVGEKLFF.

The gene calls are TRBV20-1 and TRBJ2-7, with D perhaps assigned TRBD1 or TRBD2 (5 bases each). This CDR3 is built from 15 residues. The germline CDR1 and CDR2 sequences are DFQATT and SNEGSKA (reference sequence). V lost 2 bases to trimming and J lost 1 base, with 15 bases between them. The CDR3 sequence: CSARRGRQRSYEQYF. The CDR3 DNA follows: TGCAGTGCTAGACGTGGGAGACAGCGGTCCTACGAGCAGTACTTC.

About this clonotype: One end of the junction fails to match germline, which may point to a read error. The V call is TRBV20-1, the J call TRBJ2-5, with 11 bases aligning to TRBD2. This CDR3 is built from 17 residues. Per the germline V gene, CDR1 is DFQATT and CDR2 is SNEGSKA (reference sequence). CDR3 protein: CSARGLTSGSYQEIQYF. The CDR3 DNA reads TGCAGTGCTAGAGGCCTCACTAGCGGGAGTTACCAAGAGATCCAGTACTTC.

This clonotype was picked up one time. This chain links TRBV20-1 with TRBJ2-5, with a possible D match to TRBD2 (7 bases). The CDR3 is 15 residues long. Germline-derived CDR1 and CDR2 are DFQATT and SNEGSKA (reference sequence). Trimming pared 3 bases from V and 1 base from J, leaving 15 bases between. This chain's CDR3 is CSASSPGGTQETQYF. DNA for the CDR3: TGCAGTGCTAGTTCCCCGGGGGGCACCCAAGAGACCCAGTACTTC.

The table lists this clonotype with a few counts. The rearrangement uses TRBV24-1 and TRBJ2-1; 9 bases agree with TRBD1. This CDR3 contains 17 residues. In germline, CDR1 is KGHDR, CDR2 SFDVKD. V dropped 3 bases and J dropped 3; count of bases not matched to a gene: 8. The CDR3 region is CATSDQPGQGYYNEQFF. CDR3 sequence (DNA): TGTGCCACCAGTGATCAGCCGGGACAGGGATACTACAATGAGCAGTTCTTC.

The CDR3 DNA sequence: TGTGCCAGCAAGCCCTCTCAACTGATAGCTTTCTTT. Translation: CASKPSQLIAFF. This sequence joins TRBV6-2 or TRBV6-3 and TRBJ1-1; D remains ambiguous. Germline V gene data show CDR1 as MNHEY and CDR2 as SVGEGT. The V end was cut by 7 bases, the J end by 10 bases, with 16 bases between. The CDR3 consists of 12 residues.

The rearrangement joins TRBV2 to TRBJ2-1; possible D gene TRBD1, 6 bases. From germline, CDR1 is SNHLY and CDR2 FYNNEI. This CDR3 contains 14 residues. Trimming cost V 6 bases and J 15 bases, with 24 bases left between them. CDR3 region: CASSEPDTGIGGFF. CDR3 DNA sequence: TGTGCCAGCAGCGAACCTGATACAGGGATTGGGGGGTTCTTC. Variable domain in full (rest from reference TRBV2 and TRBJ2-1): EPEVTQTPSHQVTQMGQEVILRCVPISNHLYFYWYRQILGQKVEFLVSFYNNEISEKSEIFDDQFSVERPDGSNFTLKIRSTKLEDSAMYFCASSEPDTGIGGFFGPGTRLTVL.

The chain combines TRBV29-1 with TRBJ1-2; 7 nucleotides line up with TRBD1. From germline, CDR1 is SQVTM and CDR2 ANQGSEA. J gave up 6 bases and V 8 bases, and 9 bases lay outside the gene matches. This CDR3 spans 12 amino acids. The CDR3 region has the DNA TGCAGCCCGACAGGGAGGAAAAATGGCTACACCTTC. Its translation is CSPTGRKNGYTF.

In its sample, this clonotype was seen a few times. The chain links TRBV5-1 to TRBJ2-7; possible D gene TRBD2, 6 bases. Germline CDR1 and CDR2: SGHRS and YFSETQ. Between the trimmed V and J ends, which lost 3 bases and 1 base, there was a span of 20 bases. The CDR3 consists of 17 residues. CDR3 region: CASSWTGVGGKSYEQYF. The CDR3, as DNA: TGCGCCAGCAGCTGGACGGGAGTGGGGGGAAAATCCTACGAGCAGTACTTC.

The chain is built from TRBV12-3 or TRBV12-4 and TRBJ2-7; 9 nucleotides match TRBD2. CDR3 size: 14 residues. V shed 3 bases and J 6 bases; nucleotides not matched to a gene: 6. CDR3 in DNA: TGTGCCAGCAGTTTCGGCGGGGGGGTTGGCGAGCAGTACTTC. This gives the protein CASSFGGGVGEQYF.

This clonotype was seen only a few times. J is TRBJ2-3 and V is TRBV27; either TRBD1 or TRBD2 may fit D (5 bases each). Per germline, CDR1 MNHEY and CDR2 SMNVEV (reference sequence). Trimming took off 6 bases at V and 4 bases at J, with 26 bases between the two ends. This CDR3 region has 18 residues. DNA for the CDR3: TGTGCCAGCAGACTCTCCTGGGACGTCGGTCCCGGCTCAGATACGCAGTATTTT. The encoded protein is CASRLSWDVGPGSDTQYF.